A selection of T cell receptor beta chains follows, all from one sample in a study of control samples from healthy donors and cancer patients. The assay was immunoSEQ multiplex PCR, and TCRdb's table has in-frame clones only and misses some. The sample yields about 130,000 clones, approximately 92% seen once. The sequenced sample consisted of PBMCs. The receptors here all came from a man at least 80 years old with head and neck cancer. Both conserved end residues are part of each CDR3. D genes are given only for firm matches. Clone sizes are given selectively: once, few, many, or a class where the clone is expanded.

j_call d_call clone_size v_call cdr3_length cdr3_nt cdr3_aa
TRBJ2-7 . . TRBV30 13 TGTGCCTGGAGAGCCAAGAGCTCCTACGAGCAGTACTTC CAWRAKSSYEQYF
TRBJ2-1 TRBD2 . TRBV9 15 TGTGCCAGCAGCCTCCGGACTAGCGGGGGGGATGAGCAGTTCTTC CASSLRTSGGDEQFF
TRBJ2-2 TRBD2 . TRBV6-2/TRBV6-3 16 TGTGCCAGCAGTCAAGGGACTAGACTCAACACCGGGGAGCTGTTTTTT CASSQGTRLNTGELFF
TRBJ1-6 . . TRBV9 14 TGTGCCAGCAGCGTAGCTGGGATGGGTTCACCCCTCCACTTT CASSVAGMGSPLHF
TRBJ1-5 TRBD1 . TRBV25-1 13 TGTGCCAGCAGGGGACAGAGCAATCAGCCCCAGCATTTT CASRGQSNQPQHF
TRBJ1-2 . . TRBV5-5 13 TGTGCCAGCAGCTTGGGGGGTAACTATGGCTACACCTTC CASSLGGNYGYTF
TRBJ2-3 TRBD2 once TRBV7-6 15 TGTGCCAGCAGCTCCCCGGGACTAGGGACAGATACGCAGTATTTT CASSSPGLGTDTQYF
TRBJ1-5 . . TRBV23-1 15 TGCGCCAGCAGTCAATCCCGGCTCCTCGGTCAGCCCCAGCATTTT CASSQSRLLGQPQHF
TRBJ1-1 TRBD1 . TRBV14 15 TGTGCCAGCAGCCCAAGGACAGGGTCGAACACTGAAGCTTTCTTT CASSPRTGSNTEAFF
TRBJ1-5 . . TRBV30 13 TGTGCCTGGAGCTTAATGGGGCGGCAGCCCCAGCATTTT CAWSLMGRQPQHF
TRBJ2-2 TRBD1 . TRBV30 14 TGTGCCTGGAGCGGACAGGGAATGGCCGGGGAGCTGTTTTTT CAWSGQGMAGELFF
TRBJ1-2 TRBD1 . TRBV5-4 14 TGTGCCAGCAGCTCGGGGACAGGGATTGATGGCTACACCTTC CASSSGTGIDGYTF
TRBJ1-1 . . TRBV16 14 TGTGCCAGCAGCCAAGTCGGGGGGAACACTGAAGCTTTCTTT CASSQVGGNTEAFF
TRBJ2-1 TRBD1 . TRBV28 14 TGTGCCAGCAGGGACGGGACAGTCGACGACGAGCAGTTCTTC CASRDGTVDDEQFF
TRBJ2-1 . . TRBV14 15 TGTGCCAGCAGCCAGCTCGACACCCTGGAGGGTGAGCAGTTCTTC CASSQLDTLEGEQFF
TRBJ1-2 TRBD1 . TRBV6-1 17 TGTGCCAGCAGTGAAAGTTACTTTCTTCGGGACAGGGATGGCTACACCTTC CASSESYFLRDRDGYTF
TRBJ1-3 . . TRBV6-2/TRBV6-3 16 TGTGCCAGCACCCCCGTCCAGGGATCCTCTGGAAACACCATATATTTT CASTPVQGSSGNTIYF
TRBJ2-2 TRBD2 . TRBV6-6 16 TGTGCCAGCAGTAGAGGGACTAGCGGGAGGGTCGGGGAGCTGTTTTTT CASSRGTSGRVGELFF
TRBJ1-6 . . TRBV27 13 TGTGCCAGCCGCCAGTCCTATAATTCACCCCTCCACTTT CASRQSYNSPLHF
TRBJ2-7 TRBD2 . TRBV6-2/TRBV6-3 17 TGTGCCAGCAGCCGAGGACTAGCGGGAGGGTTCTCCTACGAGCAGTACTTC CASSRGLAGGFSYEQYF
TRBJ1-2 TRBD1 . TRBV6-5 14 TGTGCCAGCAGCCCAGGGGGGCCTTGGGGAGGCTACACCTTC CASSPGGPWGGYTF
TRBJ1-4 TRBD1 . TRBV5-1 14 TGCGCCAGCAGCTTTACAGGGGAGAATGAAAAACTGTTTTTT CASSFTGENEKLFF
TRBJ1-1 . once TRBV6-6 14 TGTGCCAGCAGAACGGGAGAAATGAACACTGAAGCTTTCTTT CASRTGEMNTEAFF
TRBJ2-1 . . TRBV5-4 12 TGTGCCAGCAGCTTGTGGGGAAATGAGCAGTTCTTC CASSLWGNEQFF
TRBJ2-1 TRBD1 . TRBV5-4 15 TGTGCCAGCAGCGTCGGGACAGGCTTCTACAATGAGCAGTTCTTC CASSVGTGFYNEQFF
TRBJ1-5 . . TRBV30 14 TGTGCCTGGAGTGTGGGGGGGCGGGGTCAGCCCCAGCATTTT CAWSVGGRGQPQHF
TRBJ1-1 . . TRBV7-9 13 TGTGCCGCACTTTCAGGGGAGGGGGGATTGGGTTTCTTT CAALSGEGGLGFF
TRBJ1-6 . once TRBV7-8 16 TGTGCCAGCAGCCTACTCCCCCGGGCCGGGAATTCACCCCTCCACTTT CASSLLPRAGNSPLHF
TRBJ2-5 TRBD2 . TRBV4-1 15 TGCGCCAGCAGCCCCAGACTAGCGGGAGGTGAGACCCAGTACTTC CASSPRLAGGETQYF
TRBJ1-2 . . TRBV5-6 14 TGTGCCAGCAGCTCCTACCAGGGGAGGCATGGCTACACCTTC CASSSYQGRHGYTF
TRBJ1-3 . . TRBV25-1 14 TGTGCCAGAGAGACCGAGAGCTCTGGAAACACCATATATTTT CARETESSGNTIYF
TRBJ1-3 . . TRBV11-2 15 TGTGCCAGCAGCTTAAATACCCAGCTAGGAAACACCATATATTTT CASSLNTQLGNTIYF
TRBJ1-2 . . TRBV30 12 TGTGCCTGGAGTGTACTGGGTTATGGCTACACCTTC CAWSVLGYGYTF
TRBJ1-1 . . TRBV6-5 14 TGTGCCAGCAGTACTAGGGATCTGAACACTGAAGCTTTCTTT CASSTRDLNTEAFF
TRBJ2-3 TRBD1 . TRBV9 17 TGTGCCAGCAGCGTAGCGGTCGGACAGGGAGGCACAGATACGCAGTATTTT CASSVAVGQGGTDTQYF
TRBJ1-2 . . TRBV7-8 13 TGTGCCAGCAGCTTATACGGGAGTCATGGCTACACCTTC CASSLYGSHGYTF
TRBJ2-2 . . TRBV19 11 TGTGCCAGTAACCAGGCCGGGGAGCTGTTTTTT CASNQAGELFF
TRBJ2-5 . . TRBV19 13 TGTGCCAGTAGTCCCCAAGTTTTAGAGACCCAGTACTTC CASSPQVLETQYF
TRBJ1-2 . . TRBV5-1 15 TGCGCCAGCAGCTTACGTACAGGGTACAACTATGGCTACACCTTC CASSLRTGYNYGYTF
TRBJ2-7 TRBD2 . TRBV19 14 TGTGCCAGCAGGTTCAGCGGGAGGTCATACGAGCAGTACTTC CASRFSGRSYEQYF
TRBJ2-1 TRBD2 . TRBV29-1 15 TGCAGCGTTGAAGGTAGCGGGGATAACGGGAATGAGCAGTTCTTC CSVEGSGDNGNEQFF
TRBJ1-1 . . TRBV19 11 TGTGCCAGTTTGGACAGAGTTGAAGCTTTCTTT CASLDRVEAFF
TRBJ2-3 . . TRBV18 15 TGTGCCAGCTCACTAACAGGGAGGGGGACAGATACGCAGTATTTT CASSLTGRGTDTQYF
TRBJ2-1 TRBD2 few TRBV3-1/TRBV3-2 14 TGTGCCAGCAGCTGGACTAGCGGGGACAATGAGCAGTTCTTC CASSWTSGDNEQFF
TRBJ1-1 TRBD1 . TRBV9 13 TGTGCCAGCAGCGTAGAAGTACAGGGGGAAGCTTTCTTT CASSVEVQGEAFF
TRBJ1-1 . . TRBV7-9 15 TGTGCCAGCAGCTTAAAGATAGGCCAGAACACTGAAGCTTTCTTT CASSLKIGQNTEAFF
TRBJ1-4 TRBD1 . TRBV2 16 TGTGCCAGCAGCCGAAGTCGCGGGACAGCTAATGAAAAACTGTTTTTT CASSRSRGTANEKLFF
TRBJ2-5 . . TRBV10-1 13 TGCGCCAGCAGTGACCCTCCAAAGGAGACCCAGTACTTC CASSDPPKETQYF
TRBJ1-6 . . TRBV5-1 16 TGCGCCAGCAGCTGGTCGGGGGAGGATATTAATTCACCCCTCCACTTT CASSWSGEDINSPLHF
TRBJ2-7 . . TRBV19 17 TGTGCCAGTAGTATACGAACCAAGACCGACTCCTCCTACGAGCAGTACTTC CASSIRTKTDSSYEQYF
TRBJ1-1 . . TRBV5-1 13 TGCGCCAGCAGCAGGGAAGAGAACACTGAAGCTTTCTTT CASSREENTEAFF
TRBJ2-5 TRBD2 . TRBV5-1 15 TGCGCCAGCAGCTCACCTAGCGGGGGGCAAGAGACCCAGTACTTC CASSSPSGGQETQYF
TRBJ1-2 TRBD1 . TRBV6-5 15 TGTGCCAGCACAACAGGGGGAGGCTTTGGCTATGGCTACACCTTC CASTTGGGFGYGYTF
TRBJ1-1 TRBD1 . TRBV6-5 13 TGTGCCGCAGGGGGGGTAGGGAAAGCTGAAGCTTTCTTT CAAGGVGKAEAFF
TRBJ1-5 . . TRBV3-1/TRBV3-2 15 TGTGCCAGCAGCGCCACCACAGGAGGCAATCAGCCCCAGCATTTT CASSATTGGNQPQHF
TRBJ1-3 . . TRBV15 13 TGTGCCACCAGCATGGGGGCTGGAAACACCATATATTTT CATSMGAGNTIYF